These 3 T cell receptor beta chains share one sample of origin, sequenced in a study of persistence of HIV-infected CD4 T cells. The immunoSEQ assay was version 4, run in survey mode. TCRdb's copy holds only in-frame clones and misses some; the assay was immunoSEQ multiplex PCR. The sample carries roughly 35,000 clones, more than 75% recorded once. The stimulus was an HIV-1 Gag 15-mer peptide pool, 0.9 to 1 ug/peptide/mL. Memory cells lacking CD40L and CD69 with high CD45RO were sorted. These receptors' antigens are unknown. The input for sequencing was cultured CD4+ T cells from PBMCs, taken from a patient who received antiretroviral therapy. The receptors here all came from an adult with HIV. The donor label of this sample is uncertain.

The chain has TRBV10-3 and TRBJ1-1; D remains unclear. This CDR3 region has 11 residues. V lost 6 bases to trimming and J lost 1 base, with 3 bases between them. CDR1 is ENHRY and CDR2 is SYGVKD in the germline V gene. This CDR3 reads CAISKNTEAFF. Written as DNA, the CDR3 is TGTGCCATCAGCAAGAACACTGAAGCTTTCTTT.

This clone was seen once. This chain links TRBV5-1 with TRBJ1-1; possibly TRBD1 for D (5 bases). The CDR3 has 14 amino acids. Germline V CDR1 and CDR2: SGHRS, YFSETQ. The germline V and J ends were trimmed by 3 bases and 5 bases, with 14 bases remaining between them. The CDR3 here is CASSWNVGETEAFF. The CDR3 nucleotides are TGCGCCAGCAGCTGGAATGTGGGGGAGACTGAAGCTTTCTTT. Using reference TRBV5-1 and TRBJ1-1 for the parts outside the CDR3, the full variable domain is KAGVTQTPRYLIKTRGQQVTLSCSPISGHRSVSWYQQTPGQGLQFLFEYFSETQRNKGNFPGRFSGRQFSNSRSEMNVSTLELGDSALYLCASSWNVGETEAFFGQGTRLTVV.

This clone was seen a single time. The V and J genes are TRBV12-3 or TRBV12-4 and TRBJ1-1, with unresolved D. The CDR3 sequence is 11 residues long. V was pared by 3 bases and J by 6 bases, with 5 bases between. CDR3 residues: CASSFAAEAFF. The CDR3 DNA reads as TGTGCCAGCAGTTTTGCCGCTGAAGCTTTCTTT.